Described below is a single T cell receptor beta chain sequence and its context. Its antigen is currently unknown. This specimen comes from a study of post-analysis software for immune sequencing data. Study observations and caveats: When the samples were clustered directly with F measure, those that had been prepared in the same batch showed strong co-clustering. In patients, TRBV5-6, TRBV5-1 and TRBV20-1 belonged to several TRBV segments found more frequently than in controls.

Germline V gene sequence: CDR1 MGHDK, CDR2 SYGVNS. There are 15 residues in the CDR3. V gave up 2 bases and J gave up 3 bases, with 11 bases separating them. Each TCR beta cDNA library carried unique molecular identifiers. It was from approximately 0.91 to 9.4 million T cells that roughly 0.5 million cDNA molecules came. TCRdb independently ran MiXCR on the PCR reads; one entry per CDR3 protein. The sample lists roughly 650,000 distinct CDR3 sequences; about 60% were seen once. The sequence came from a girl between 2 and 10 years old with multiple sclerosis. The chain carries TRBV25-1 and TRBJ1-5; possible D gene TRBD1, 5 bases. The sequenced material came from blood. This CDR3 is CASSEGGGFNQPQHF. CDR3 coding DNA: TGTGCCAGCAGTGAAGGCGGGGGGTTCAATCAGCCCCAGCATTTT.